Listed below are T cell receptor beta chains from one sample, sequenced in a study of blood T cells in healthy people across ages. TCRdb re-analysed the 5' RACE reads in MiXCR, keeping a single row per CDR3 protein. This table has roughly 700,000 distinct CDR3 sequences, 45% to 50% appearing once. The sample was blood. The receptor source for this set is a woman aged 55-70 years in good health. The CDR3 runs from the conserved cysteine through the conserved F or W. The D gene is left open where the match is weak. The size entry is marked missing in some rows and otherwise reads once, few, many or a size class.

>few|TRBV7-9|TRBJ1-4|TRBD1
TGTGCCAGCAGCTTCACAGGGGGCGCGGAGGAAAAACTGTTTTTT
CASSFTGGAEEKLFF
>-|TRBV4-3|TRBJ2-1|TRBD2
TGCGCCAGCAGCCTGGAAGCGGGAGGAATCTACAATGAGCAGTTCTTC
CASSLEAGGIYNEQFF
>few|TRBV7-9|TRBJ2-3|-
TGTGCCAGCAGCTTAGTGAACGGTGATACGCAGTATTTT
CASSLVNGDTQYF
>-|TRBV4-3|TRBJ1-4|TRBD1
TGCGCCAGCAGCCCCGGGACAGCCCTTGGGGATGAAAAACTGTTTTTT
CASSPGTALGDEKLFF
>few|TRBV29-1|TRBJ1-1|-
TGCAGCGGATCCTCAGTGGGAGGTATGACTGAAGCTTTCTTT
CSGSSVGGMTEAFF
>few|TRBV7-2|TRBJ2-3|-
TGTGCCAGCACCCAGGGGAGGGCCTCAGATACGCAGTATTTT
CASTQGRASDTQYF
>few|TRBV20-1|TRBJ2-7|-
TGCAGTGCCCGCGACTCCGGGACGGGGGAGCAGTACTTC
CSARDSGTGEQYF
>-|TRBV7-9|TRBJ2-3|TRBD2
TGTGCCAGCAGCTTATCCCCTAGCGGGTACACAGATACGCAGTATTTT
CASSLSPSGYTDTQYF
>-|TRBV30|TRBJ2-6|-
TGTGCCTGGCGGGGATCTGGGGCCAACGTCCTGACTTTC
CAWRGSGANVLTF
>once|TRBV15|TRBJ2-7|-
TGTGCCACCAGCAGAGATCGGGCGGAACCCTACGAGCAGTACTTC
CATSRDRAEPYEQYF
>-|TRBV7-9|TRBJ2-5|-
TGTGCCAGCGAACGGGTAAGCTCCTACAATGAGCAGTACTTC
CASERVSSYNEQYF
>few|TRBV27|TRBJ2-7|TRBD1
TGTGCCAGCAGTCGGACAGGTCGGGACGAGCAGTACTTC
CASSRTGRDEQYF
>few|TRBV7-2|TRBJ1-2|TRBD1
TGTGCCAGCAGCTTAGTTTTGGGGGGGACAGGGAGCCATTCAAACTATGGCTACACCTTC
CASSLVLGGTGSHSNYGYTF
>-|TRBV6-2/TRBV6-3|TRBJ2-1|TRBD2
TGTGCCAGCAGTCGACTAGCGGGAGTATCTAATGAGCAGTTCTTC
CASSRLAGVSNEQFF
>-|TRBV15|TRBJ2-7|TRBD1
TGTGCCACAGGCGGACAGGGCGCCTACGAGCAGTACTTC
CATGGQGAYEQYF
>few|TRBV5-1|TRBJ2-1|-
TGCGCCAGCAGCAGCCCTAGGGGGGTCAGCTACAATGAGCAGTTCTTC
CASSSPRGVSYNEQFF
>many|TRBV29-1|TRBJ2-7|-
TGCAGCGTTGAAGGTGCAGCGTCCTACGAGCAGTACTTC
CSVEGAASYEQYF
>-|TRBV20-1|TRBJ2-7|-
TGCAGTGCTCGAGGCCGGATCACCTACGAGCAGTACTTC
CSARGRITYEQYF
>-|TRBV10-3|TRBJ2-1|-
TGTGCCATCAGATCGTTTGCGGGGACGGATGAGCAGTTCTTC
CAIRSFAGTDEQFF
>few|TRBV6-6|TRBJ1-6|-
TGTGCCAGCAGCCCGCTAGGGGGGAATTCACCCCTCCACTTT
CASSPLGGNSPLHF
>many|TRBV28|TRBJ2-5|TRBD2
TGTGCCAGCAGTTTCACTAGCGAGGGTCCCAATGAGCAGTACTTC
CASSFTSEGPNEQYF
>few|TRBV27|TRBJ1-2|-
TGTGCCAGCAGCACGGATCTCCAGGGCCGAAGTGGTTACACCTTC
CASSTDLQGRSGYTF
>-|TRBV6-2/TRBV6-3|TRBJ2-3|TRBD2
TGTGCCAGCAGCCCTCTTCCAGGGCGGGAGGGGACAGATACGCAGTATTTT
CASSPLPGREGTDTQYF
>-|TRBV12-3/TRBV12-4|TRBJ1-5|TRBD1
TGTGCCAGCAGCGTAACAGGGGGAAATCAGCCCCAGCATTTT
CASSVTGGNQPQHF
>many|TRBV20-1|TRBJ2-3|TRBD2
TGCAGTCCAGAGTCAAGATCCGGACTAGCAGATACGCAGTATTTT
CSPESRSGLADTQYF
>-|TRBV10-3|TRBJ2-7|TRBD2
TGTGCCATCAGTGAGCGGACTAGCGGGAAGTACGAGCAGTACTTC
CAISERTSGKYEQYF
>-|TRBV5-1|TRBJ2-3|TRBD1
TGCGCCAGCAGCCAGCAGGGGGCCGAGGCAGATACGCAGTATTTT
CASSQQGAEADTQYF
>few|TRBV29-1|TRBJ1-1|-
TGCAGCGTTGATGTCAACACTGAAGCTTTCTTT
CSVDVNTEAFF